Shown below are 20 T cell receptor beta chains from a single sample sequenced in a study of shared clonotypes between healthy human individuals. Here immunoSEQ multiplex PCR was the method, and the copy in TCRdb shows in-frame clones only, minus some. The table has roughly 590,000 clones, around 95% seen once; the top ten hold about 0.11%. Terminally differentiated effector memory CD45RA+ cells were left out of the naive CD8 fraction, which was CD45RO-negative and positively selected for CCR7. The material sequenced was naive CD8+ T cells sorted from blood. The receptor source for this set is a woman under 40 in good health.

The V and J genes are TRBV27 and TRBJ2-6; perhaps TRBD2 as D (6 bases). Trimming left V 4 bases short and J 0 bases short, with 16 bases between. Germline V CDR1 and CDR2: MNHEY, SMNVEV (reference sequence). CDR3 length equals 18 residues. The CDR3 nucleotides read TGTGCCAGCAGTTCACTAGGGACTTCTAGCTCTGGGGCCAACGTCCTGACTTTC. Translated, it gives CASSSLGTSSSGANVLTF.

The CDR3 region has the DNA TGCAGTGCTTGGGAAGCCTACGAGCAGTACTTC. Its translation is CSAWEAYEQYF. The chain carries TRBV20-1 and TRBJ2-7; no clear D gene. Deletions cut 5 bases from V and 2 bases from J, with 7 bases between. Germline CDR1 DFQATT, CDR2 SNEGSKA (reference sequence). There are 11 residues in the CDR3.

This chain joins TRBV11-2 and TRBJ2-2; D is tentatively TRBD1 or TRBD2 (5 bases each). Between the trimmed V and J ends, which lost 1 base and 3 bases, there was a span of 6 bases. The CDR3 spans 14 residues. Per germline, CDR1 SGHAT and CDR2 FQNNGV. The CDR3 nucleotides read TGTGCCAGCAGCTTAGTGGGGGACACCGGGGAGCTGTTTTTT. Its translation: CASSLVGDTGELFF.

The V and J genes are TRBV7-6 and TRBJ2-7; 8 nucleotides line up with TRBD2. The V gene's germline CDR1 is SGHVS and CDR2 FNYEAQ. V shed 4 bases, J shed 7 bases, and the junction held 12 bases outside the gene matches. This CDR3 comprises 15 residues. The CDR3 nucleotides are TGTGCCAGCAGCTCACCTACTAGCGGATCCGGAGAGCAGTACTTC. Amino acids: CASSSPTSGSGEQYF.

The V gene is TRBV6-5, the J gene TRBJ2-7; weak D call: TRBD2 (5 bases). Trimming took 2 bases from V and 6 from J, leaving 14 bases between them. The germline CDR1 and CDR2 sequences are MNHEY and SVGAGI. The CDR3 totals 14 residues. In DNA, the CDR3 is TGTGCCAGCAGTTACGGAGGACCGCCGAGCGAGCAGTACTTC. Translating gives CASSYGGPPSEQYF.

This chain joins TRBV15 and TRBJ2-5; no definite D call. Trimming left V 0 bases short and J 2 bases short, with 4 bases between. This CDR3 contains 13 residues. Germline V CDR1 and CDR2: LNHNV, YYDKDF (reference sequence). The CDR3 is CATSRERQETQYF. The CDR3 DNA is TGTGCCACCAGCAGAGAACGGCAAGAGACCCAGTACTTC.

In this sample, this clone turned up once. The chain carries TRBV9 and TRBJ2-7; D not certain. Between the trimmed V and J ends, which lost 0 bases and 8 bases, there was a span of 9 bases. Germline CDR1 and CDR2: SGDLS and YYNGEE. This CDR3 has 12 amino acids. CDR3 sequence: CASSVVALQQYF. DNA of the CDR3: TGTGCCAGCAGCGTAGTAGCTCTCCAGCAGTACTTC. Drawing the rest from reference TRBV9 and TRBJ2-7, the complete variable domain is DSGVTQTPKHLITATGQRVTLRCSPRSGDLSVYWYQQSLDQGLQFLIQYYNGEERAKGNILERFSAQQFPDLHSELNLSSLELGDSALYFCASSVVALQQYFGPGTRLTVT.

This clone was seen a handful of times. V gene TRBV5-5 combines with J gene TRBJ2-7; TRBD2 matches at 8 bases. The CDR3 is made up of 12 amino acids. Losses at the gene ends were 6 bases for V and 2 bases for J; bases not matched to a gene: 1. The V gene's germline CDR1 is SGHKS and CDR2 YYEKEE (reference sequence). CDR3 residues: CASTGLAYEQYF. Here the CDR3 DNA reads TGTGCCAGCACGGGACTAGCCTACGAGCAGTACTTC.

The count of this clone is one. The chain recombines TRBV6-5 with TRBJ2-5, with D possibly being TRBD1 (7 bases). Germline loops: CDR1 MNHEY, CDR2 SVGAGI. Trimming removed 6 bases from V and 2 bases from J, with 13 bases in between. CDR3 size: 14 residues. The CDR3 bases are TGTGCCAGCAGCGGGGGACAGCCTCAAGAGACCCAGTACTTC. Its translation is CASSGGQPQETQYF.

CDR3 sequence reads: CASSLGRAIEAFF. CDR3 in DNA: TGTGCCAGCAGCTTAGGTCGGGCAATTGAAGCTTTCTTT. This chain connects TRBV13 to TRBJ1-1; no clear D gene. Trimming took off 0 bases at V and 7 bases at J, with 9 bases between the two ends. Germline-derived CDR1 and CDR2 are PRHDT and FYEKMQ (reference sequence). This CDR3 is built from 13 residues. The complete variable domain, with remaining parts taken from reference TRBV13 and TRBJ1-1, reads AAGVIQSPRHLIKEKRETATLKCYPIPRHDTVYWYQQGPGQDPQFLISFYEKMQSDKGSIPDRFSAQQFSDYHSELNMSSLELGDSALYFCASSLGRAIEAFFGQGTRLTVV.

The CDR3 reads CASSLGGGGDQETQYF. The CDR3 DNA reads as TGTGCCAGCAGCTTAGGGGGCGGAGGGGACCAAGAGACCCAGTACTTC. J is TRBJ2-5 and V is TRBV7-8; a weak D match, TRBD2 (6 bases). Trimming stripped 1 base from V and 0 bases from J, with 12 bases between. The CDR3 is 16 amino acids. Germline V lookup: CDR1 SGHVS, CDR2 FQNEAQ. The full variable domain, completed using reference TRBV7-8 and TRBJ2-5, is GAGVSQSPRYKVAKRGQDVALRCDPISGHVSLFWYQQALGQGPEFLTYFQNEAQLDKSGLPSDRFFAERPEGSVSTLKIQRTQQEDSAVYLCASSLGGGGDQETQYFGPGTRLLVL.

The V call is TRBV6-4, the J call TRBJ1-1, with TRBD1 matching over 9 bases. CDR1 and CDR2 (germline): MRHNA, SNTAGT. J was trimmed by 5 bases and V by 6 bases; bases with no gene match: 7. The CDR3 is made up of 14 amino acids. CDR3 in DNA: TGTGCCAGCAGGAGGACAGGGGAGGCAACTGAAGCTTTCTTT. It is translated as CASRRTGEATEAFF.

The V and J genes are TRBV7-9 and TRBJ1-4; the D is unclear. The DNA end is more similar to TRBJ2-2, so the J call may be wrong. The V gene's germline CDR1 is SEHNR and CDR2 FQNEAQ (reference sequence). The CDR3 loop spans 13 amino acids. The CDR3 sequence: CASSLAPSRELFF. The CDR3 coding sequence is TGTGCCAGCAGCTTAGCGCCCTCAAGGGAGCTGTTTTTT.

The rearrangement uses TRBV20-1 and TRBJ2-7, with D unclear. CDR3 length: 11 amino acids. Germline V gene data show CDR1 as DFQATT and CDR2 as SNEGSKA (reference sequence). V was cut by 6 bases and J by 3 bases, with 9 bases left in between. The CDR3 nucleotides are TGCAGTGCGCAGACGGGCTACGAGCAGTACTTC. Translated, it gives CSAQTGYEQYF.

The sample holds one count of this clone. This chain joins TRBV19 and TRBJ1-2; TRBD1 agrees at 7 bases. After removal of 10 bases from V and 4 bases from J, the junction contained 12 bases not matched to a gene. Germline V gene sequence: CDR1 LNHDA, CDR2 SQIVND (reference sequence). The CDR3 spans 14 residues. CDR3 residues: CAILGGGQSYGYTF. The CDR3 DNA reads TGTGCCATCCTCGGGGGGGGACAGAGCTATGGCTACACCTTC.

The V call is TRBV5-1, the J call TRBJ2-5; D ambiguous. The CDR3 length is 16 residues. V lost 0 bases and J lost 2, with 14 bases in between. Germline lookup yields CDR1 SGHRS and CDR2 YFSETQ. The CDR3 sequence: CASSLDPIGIQETQYF. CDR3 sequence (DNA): TGCGCCAGCAGCTTGGACCCGATTGGGATACAAGAGACCCAGTACTTC.

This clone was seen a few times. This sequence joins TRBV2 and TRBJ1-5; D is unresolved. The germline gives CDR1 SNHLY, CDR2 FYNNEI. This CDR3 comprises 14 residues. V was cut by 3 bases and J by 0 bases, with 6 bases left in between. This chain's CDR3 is CASSDTYSNQPQHF. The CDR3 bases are TGTGCCAGCAGTGACACCTATAGCAATCAGCCCCAGCATTTT.

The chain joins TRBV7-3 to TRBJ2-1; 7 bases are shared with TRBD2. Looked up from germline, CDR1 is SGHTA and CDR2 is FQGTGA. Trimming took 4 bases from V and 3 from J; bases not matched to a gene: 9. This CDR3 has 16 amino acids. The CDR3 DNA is TGTGCCAGCAGCTCATGGACTAGTGTCGACTACAATGAGCAGTTCTTC. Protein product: CASSSWTSVDYNEQFF. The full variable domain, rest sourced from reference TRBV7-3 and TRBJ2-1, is GAGVSQTPSNKVTEKGKYVELRCDPISGHTALYWYRQSLGQGPEFLIYFQGTGAADDSGLPNDRFFAVRPEGSVSTLKIQRTERGDSAVYLCASSSWTSVDYNEQFFGPGTRLTVL.

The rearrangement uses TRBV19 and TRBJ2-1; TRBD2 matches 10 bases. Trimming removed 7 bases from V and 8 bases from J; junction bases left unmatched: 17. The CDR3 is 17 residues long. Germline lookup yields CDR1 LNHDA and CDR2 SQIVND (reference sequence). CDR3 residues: CASKGLPSGSWKDEQFF. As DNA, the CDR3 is TGTGCCAGTAAAGGTCTGCCTAGCGGGAGTTGGAAAGATGAGCAGTTCTTC.

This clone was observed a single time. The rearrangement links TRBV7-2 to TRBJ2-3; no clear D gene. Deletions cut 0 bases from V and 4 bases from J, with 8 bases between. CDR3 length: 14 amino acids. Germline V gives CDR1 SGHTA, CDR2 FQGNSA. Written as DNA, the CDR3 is TGTGCCAGCAGCTTAGCCACATTTGCAGATACGCAGTATTTT. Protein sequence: CASSLATFADTQYF.